A single sample gave rise to the 14 T cell receptor beta chains below, sequenced in a study of CD4 T cells in relation to SARS-CoV-2 and coronaviruses. Before the COVID-19 pandemic, during about 2010-2018, CD4+ T cells were taken from unexposed donors. Repertoires were generated with immunoSEQ multiplex PCR, while TCRdb's copy carries only in-frame clones and drops some. The table includes approximately 59,000 clones, 80% to 90% detected once. Sequencing was done on a sample of memory CD4+ T cells from PBMCs. Receptors originate from a human donor in good health.

The chain uses TRBV4-1 and TRBJ1-5, with a tentative D call TRBD1 (6 bases). V gave up 0 bases and J gave up 1 base, with 10 bases separating them. Germline loops: CDR1 MGHRA, CDR2 YSYEKL. The CDR3 consists of 16 residues. The CDR3 nucleotides read TGCGCCAGCAGCCAAGAAAGGACAGTAAGCAATCAGCCCCAGCATTTT. Its translation is CASSQERTVSNQPQHF.

Only one count was recorded for this clone. This chain uses TRBV30 with TRBJ1-3; D not certain. The V and J ends lost 0 bases and 0 bases respectively, with 9 bases between them. The CDR3 sequence is 15 residues long. CDR1 and CDR2 from the germline V gene are GTSNPN and SVGIG (reference sequence). The CDR3 sequence is CAWSVNGFSGNTIYF. The CDR3 DNA is TGTGCCTGGAGTGTTAACGGATTCTCTGGAAACACCATATATTTT.

The V and J genes are TRBV9 and TRBJ2-5, with 8 bases lining up with TRBD2. CDR3 length: 14 amino acids. Germline CDR1 reads SGDLS; CDR2 reads YYNGEE. V lost 3 bases to trimming and J lost 2 bases; unmatched junction nucleotides: 3. CDR3 sequence (DNA): TGTGCCAGCAGCGCGGGACTAGAGCAAGAGACCCAGTACTTC. Translation gives CASSAGLEQETQYF.

This clone was found once. This chain links TRBV9 with TRBJ2-3; tentatively, D is TRBD2 (6 bases). In germline, CDR1 is SGDLS, CDR2 YYNGEE. V was clipped by 4 bases and J by 3 bases, with 18 bases between them. This CDR3 has 16 residues. As DNA, the CDR3 is TGTGCCAGCAGCCCCCCGTTGGGGGGTACAACAGATACGCAGTATTTT. Protein sequence: CASSPPLGGTTDTQYF.

This chain links TRBV28 with TRBJ2-7, with D possibly matching TRBD2 (6 bases). Between the trimmed V and J ends, which lost 5 bases and 11 bases, there was a span of 13 bases. Per germline, CDR1 MDHEN and CDR2 SYDVKM. This CDR3 is built from 11 residues. The CDR3 region is CASSTRRGEYF. CDR3 DNA: TGTGCCAGCAGTACCCGGAGGGGCGAGTACTTC. The full variable domain, completed using reference TRBV28 and TRBJ2-7, is DVKVTQSSRYLVKRTGEKVFLECVQDMDHENMFWYRQDPGLGLRLIYFSYDVKMKEKGDIPEGYSVSREKKERFSLILESASTNQTSMYLCASSTRRGEYFGPGTRLTVT.

CDR3 loop: CSFGGGSYGYTF. The CDR3 DNA reads as TGCAGCTTTGGCGGGGGTAGCTATGGCTACACCTTC. The chain employs TRBV29-1 and TRBJ1-2, with a tentative D call TRBD1 (5 bases). The CDR3 has 12 residues. Germline CDR1 and CDR2: SQVTM and ANQGSEA. Trimming left V 8 bases short and J 4 bases short, with 14 bases between.

This rearrangement joins TRBV2 to TRBJ1-5, with 8 positions matching TRBD1. CDR3 length equals 15 residues. Germline values: CDR1 SNHLY, CDR2 FYNNEI. V shed 5 bases, J shed 0 bases, and the junction held 3 bases outside the gene matches. In nucleotides, the CDR3 is TGTGCCAGCAGTTGGACAGGGAATAGCAATCAGCCCCAGCATTTT. It translates to CASSWTGNSNQPQHF.

The chain is built from TRBV4-1 and TRBJ1-5; a weak D match, TRBD1 (5 bases). Trimming left V 1 base short and J 2 bases short, with 15 bases between. CDR3 length: 17 residues. Germline loops: CDR1 MGHRA, CDR2 YSYEKL. The CDR3 DNA follows: TGCGCCAGCAGCCAAGCCCCCTGGCGAGGGGGCAATCAGCCCCAGCATTTT. This encodes CASSQAPWRGGNQPQHF.

This clone was seen only a few times. V gene TRBV10-3 combines with J gene TRBJ1-3; D gene ambiguous. The germline V gene encodes CDR1 ENHRY and CDR2 SYGVKD. V lost 3 bases and J lost 2, with 2 bases in between. The CDR3 spans 12 residues. The CDR3 reads CAISDPGNTIYF. CDR3 bases: TGTGCCATCAGTGACCCTGGAAACACCATATATTTT.

This sequence joins TRBV5-1 and TRBJ2-3; possible D gene TRBD1, 6 bases. Germline V CDR1 and CDR2: SGHRS, YFSETQ. With 0 bases removed from V and 0 bases from J, the gap between germline ends came to 11 bases. This CDR3 is 16 amino acids long. The CDR3 reads CASSLEGDPSTDTQYF. For the CDR3, the DNA is TGCGCCAGCAGCTTGGAGGGGGACCCTAGCACAGATACGCAGTATTTT.

The CDR3 sequence is CASSGTYNEQFF. CDR3 bases: TGTGCCAGCAGTGGGACCTACAATGAGCAGTTCTTC. The chain couples TRBV2 to TRBJ2-1; D gene ambiguous. This CDR3 has 12 residues. Germline V gene data show CDR1 as SNHLY and CDR2 as FYNNEI. V was cut by 4 bases and J by 2 bases, with 3 bases left in between.

The chain carries TRBV19 and TRBJ2-3, with 12 bases lining up with TRBD2. The V segment lost 6 bases and the J segment 3 bases; nucleotides outside the gene matches: 1. The CDR3 length is 14 residues. Germline V gene lookup returns CDR1 LNHDA and CDR2 SQIVND (reference sequence). CDR3 in amino acids: CASRTSGRTDTQYF. For the CDR3, the DNA is TGTGCCAGTAGGACTAGCGGGAGAACAGATACGCAGTATTTT.

V and J are TRBV7-8 and TRBJ2-3, with 13 bases aligning to TRBD2. The ends lost 7 bases at V and 7 bases at J; junction bases unmatched: 8. In germline, CDR1 is SGHVS, CDR2 FQNEAQ. The CDR3 loop spans 15 amino acids. CDR3 bases: TGTGCCAGCACCCTAGGACTAGCGGGGGCAAATACGCAGTATTTT. This encodes CASTLGLAGANTQYF.

The rearrangement links TRBV7-3 to TRBJ2-7, with no clear D. The CDR3 is made up of 12 amino acids. Germline values: CDR1 SGHTA, CDR2 FQGTGA. Trimming cost V 5 bases and J 7 bases, with 12 bases left between them. The CDR3 region is CASSPIGLEQYF. CDR3 coding DNA: TGTGCCAGCAGCCCTATAGGGCTTGAGCAGTACTTC.